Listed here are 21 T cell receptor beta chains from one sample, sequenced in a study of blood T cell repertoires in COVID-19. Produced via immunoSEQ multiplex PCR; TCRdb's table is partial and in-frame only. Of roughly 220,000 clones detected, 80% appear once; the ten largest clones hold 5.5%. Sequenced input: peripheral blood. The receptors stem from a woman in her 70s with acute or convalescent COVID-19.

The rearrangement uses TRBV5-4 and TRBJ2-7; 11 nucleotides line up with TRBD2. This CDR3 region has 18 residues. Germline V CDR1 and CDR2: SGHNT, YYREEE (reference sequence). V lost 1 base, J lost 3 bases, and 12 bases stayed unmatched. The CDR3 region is CASSLYGSGRVRGYEQYF. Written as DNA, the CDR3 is TGTGCCAGCAGCTTGTATGGTAGCGGGAGGGTACGGGGCTACGAGCAGTACTTC.

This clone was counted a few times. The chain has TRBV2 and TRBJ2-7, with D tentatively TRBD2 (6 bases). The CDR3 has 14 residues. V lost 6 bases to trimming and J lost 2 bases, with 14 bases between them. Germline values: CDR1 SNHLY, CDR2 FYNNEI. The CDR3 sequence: CASSSGWRAYEQYF. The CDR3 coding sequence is TGTGCCAGCAGCTCAGGGTGGAGGGCCTACGAGCAGTACTTC.

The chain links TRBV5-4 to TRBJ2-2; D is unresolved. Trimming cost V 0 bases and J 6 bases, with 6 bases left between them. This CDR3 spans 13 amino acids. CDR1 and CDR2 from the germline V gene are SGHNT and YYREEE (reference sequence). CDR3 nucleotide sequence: TGTGCCAGCAGCTTGGCGCGGTCCGGGGAGCTGTTTTTT. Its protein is CASSLARSGELFF.

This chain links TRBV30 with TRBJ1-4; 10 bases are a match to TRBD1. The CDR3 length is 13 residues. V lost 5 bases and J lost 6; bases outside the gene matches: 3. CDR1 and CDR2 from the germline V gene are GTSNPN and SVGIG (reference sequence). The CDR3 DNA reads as TGTGCCTGGTCGACAGGGGGCGATGAAAAACTGTTTTTT. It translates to CAWSTGGDEKLFF.

The CDR3 nucleotides are TGTGCCAGCAGTCCCGGGACTAGTGAAGCTTTCTTT. It is translated as CASSPGTSEAFF. The V call is TRBV27, the J call TRBJ1-1; weak D call: TRBD1 (5 bases). Trimming took off 5 bases at V and 7 bases at J, with 11 bases between the two ends. This CDR3 is 12 amino acids long. In germline, CDR1 is MNHEY, CDR2 SMNVEV (reference sequence).

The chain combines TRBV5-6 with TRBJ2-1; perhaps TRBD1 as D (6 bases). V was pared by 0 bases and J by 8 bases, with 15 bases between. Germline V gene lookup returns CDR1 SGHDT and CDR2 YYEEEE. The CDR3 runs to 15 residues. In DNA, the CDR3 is TGTGCCAGCAGCTTGGTTGGCAGGGGAGTGGATGAGCAGTTCTTC. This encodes CASSLVGRGVDEQFF.

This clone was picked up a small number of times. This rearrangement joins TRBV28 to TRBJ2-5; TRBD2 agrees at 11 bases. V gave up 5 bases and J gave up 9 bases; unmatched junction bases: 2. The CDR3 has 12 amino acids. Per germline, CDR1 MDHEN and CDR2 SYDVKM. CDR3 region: CASSQGLAAQYF. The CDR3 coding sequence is TGTGCCAGCAGTCAGGGACTAGCGGCCCAGTACTTC.

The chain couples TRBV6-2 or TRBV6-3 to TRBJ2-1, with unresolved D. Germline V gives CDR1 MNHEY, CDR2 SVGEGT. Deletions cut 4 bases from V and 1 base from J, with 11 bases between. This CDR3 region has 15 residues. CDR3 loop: CASSLAPVSYNEQFF. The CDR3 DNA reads TGTGCCAGCAGTTTAGCCCCAGTTTCCTACAATGAGCAGTTCTTC.

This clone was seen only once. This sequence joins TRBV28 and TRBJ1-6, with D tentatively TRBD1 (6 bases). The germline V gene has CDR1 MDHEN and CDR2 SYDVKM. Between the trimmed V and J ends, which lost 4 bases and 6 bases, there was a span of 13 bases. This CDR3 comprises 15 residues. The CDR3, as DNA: TGTGCCAGCAGTTCAGGGGCGGGGGGTAATTCACCCCTCCACTTT. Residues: CASSSGAGGNSPLHF.

In nucleotides, the CDR3 is TGTGCCAGCAGCTTAGCGCGGGGGACTATGAATGAAAAACTGTTTTTT. This codes for CASSLARGTMNEKLFF. V usage is TRBV7-9 and J usage is TRBJ1-4; tentatively, D is TRBD1 (5 bases). Germline V gives CDR1 SEHNR, CDR2 FQNEAQ (reference sequence). The CDR3 is made up of 16 amino acids. V was trimmed by 0 bases and J by 5 bases, leaving 13 bases between them.

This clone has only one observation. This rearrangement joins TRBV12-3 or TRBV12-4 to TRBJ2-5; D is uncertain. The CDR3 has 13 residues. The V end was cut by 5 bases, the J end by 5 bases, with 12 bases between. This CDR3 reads CASSRQLGETQYF. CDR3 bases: TGTGCCAGCAGTAGACAATTGGGTGAGACCCAGTACTTC.

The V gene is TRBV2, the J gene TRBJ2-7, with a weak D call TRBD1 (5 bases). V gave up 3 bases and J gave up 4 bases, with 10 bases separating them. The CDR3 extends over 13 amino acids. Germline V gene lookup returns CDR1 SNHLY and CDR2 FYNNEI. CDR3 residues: CASSDPDKYEQYF. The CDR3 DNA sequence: TGTGCCAGCAGTGACCCGGACAAGTACGAGCAGTACTTC.

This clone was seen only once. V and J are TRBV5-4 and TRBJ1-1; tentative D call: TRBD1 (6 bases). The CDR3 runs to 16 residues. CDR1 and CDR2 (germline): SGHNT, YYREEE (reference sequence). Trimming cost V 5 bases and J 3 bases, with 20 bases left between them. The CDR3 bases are TGTGCCAGCAGTTACTTGGCGCGGGGGCGGGACACTGAAGCTTTCTTT. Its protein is CASSYLARGRDTEAFF.

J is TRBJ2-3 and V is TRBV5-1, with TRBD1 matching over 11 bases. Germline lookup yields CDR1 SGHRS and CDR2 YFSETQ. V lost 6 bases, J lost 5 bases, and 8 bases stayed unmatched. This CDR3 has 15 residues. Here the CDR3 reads CASTHKGQGGDTQYF. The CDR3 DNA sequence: TGCGCCAGCACCCATAAGGGACAGGGGGGAGATACGCAGTATTTT.

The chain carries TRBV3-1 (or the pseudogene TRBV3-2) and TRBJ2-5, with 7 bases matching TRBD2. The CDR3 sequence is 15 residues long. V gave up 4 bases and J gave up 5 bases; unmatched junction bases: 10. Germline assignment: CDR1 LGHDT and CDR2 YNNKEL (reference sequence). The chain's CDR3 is CASSPASGGVETQYF. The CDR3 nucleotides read TGTGCCAGCAGCCCCGCTTCGGGAGGAGTGGAGACCCAGTACTTC.

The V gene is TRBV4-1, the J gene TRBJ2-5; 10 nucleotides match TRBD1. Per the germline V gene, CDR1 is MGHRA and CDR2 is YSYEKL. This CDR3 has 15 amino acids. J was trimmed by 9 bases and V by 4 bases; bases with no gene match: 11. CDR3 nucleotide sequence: TGCGCCAGCAGCCCGGGACAGGGGACGCCAGGCGCCCAGTACTTC. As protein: CASSPGQGTPGAQYF.

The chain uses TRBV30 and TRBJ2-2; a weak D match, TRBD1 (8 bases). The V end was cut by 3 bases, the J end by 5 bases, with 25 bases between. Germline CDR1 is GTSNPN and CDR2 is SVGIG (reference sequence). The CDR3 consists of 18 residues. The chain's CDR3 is CAWSQTPPGQGGTGELFF. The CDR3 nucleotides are TGTGCCTGGAGCCAAACCCCCCCCGGACAGGGAGGGACCGGGGAGCTGTTTTTT.

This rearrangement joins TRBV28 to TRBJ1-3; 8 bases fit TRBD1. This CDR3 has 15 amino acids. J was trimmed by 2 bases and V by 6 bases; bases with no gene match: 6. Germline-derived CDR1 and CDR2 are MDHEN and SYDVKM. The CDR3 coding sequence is TGTGCCAGCAGCCGAGGACAGGGAGCTGGAAACACCATATATTTT. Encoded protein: CASSRGQGAGNTIYF.

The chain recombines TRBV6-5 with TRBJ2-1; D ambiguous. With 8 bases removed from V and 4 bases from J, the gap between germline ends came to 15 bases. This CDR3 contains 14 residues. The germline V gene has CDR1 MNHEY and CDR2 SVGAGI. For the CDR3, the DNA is TGTGCCAGCTCAGACCCGGCAGGTTACAATGAGCAGTTCTTC. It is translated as CASSDPAGYNEQFF.

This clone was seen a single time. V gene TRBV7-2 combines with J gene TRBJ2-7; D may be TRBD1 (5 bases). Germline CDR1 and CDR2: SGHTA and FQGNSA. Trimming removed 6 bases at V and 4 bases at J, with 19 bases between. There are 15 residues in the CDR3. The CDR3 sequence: CASSLQGKSWYEQYF. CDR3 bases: TGTGCCAGCAGTCTCCAGGGAAAGTCTTGGTACGAGCAGTACTTC.

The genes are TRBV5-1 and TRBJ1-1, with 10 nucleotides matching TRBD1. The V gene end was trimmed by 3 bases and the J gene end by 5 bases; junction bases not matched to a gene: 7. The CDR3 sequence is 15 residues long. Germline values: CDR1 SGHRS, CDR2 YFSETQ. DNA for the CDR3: TGCGCCAGCAGCTGGGGACAGGGGTTTACGACTGAAGCTTTCTTT. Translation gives CASSWGQGFTTEAFF.